The clone carrying this T cell receptor (beta chain) has a count of ten or more. This sample was taken from a study of read filtering for tumor transcriptome and immune sequencing. Across the study: Among patients, roughly 17 were male and 14 female, aged about 40 to 90 (mean approximately 64).

CDR1 SGHRS and CDR2 YFSETQ come from the germline V gene. V dropped 5 bases and J dropped 2 bases, with 7 bases sitting between them. The CDR3 is 12 amino acids. From 400 to 450 ng of RNA, a library with molecular barcoded alpha/delta and beta/gamma adaptors was made. TCRdb redid the calling of the reads with MiXCR, one entry per CDR3 protein. The table lists 30,000 to 35,000 distinct CDR3 sequences, roughly 18% of them singletons, with 16% in the top ten. The receptor comes from a donor older than 35 with multiple myeloma. The specimen was a population of CD138-negative cells sorted from bone marrow. The chain recombines TRBV5-1 with TRBJ2-5; no reliable D call. CDR3 sequence (DNA): TGCGCCAGCAGAGAACAACAAGAGACCCAGTACTTC. This sequence encodes CASREQQETQYF.